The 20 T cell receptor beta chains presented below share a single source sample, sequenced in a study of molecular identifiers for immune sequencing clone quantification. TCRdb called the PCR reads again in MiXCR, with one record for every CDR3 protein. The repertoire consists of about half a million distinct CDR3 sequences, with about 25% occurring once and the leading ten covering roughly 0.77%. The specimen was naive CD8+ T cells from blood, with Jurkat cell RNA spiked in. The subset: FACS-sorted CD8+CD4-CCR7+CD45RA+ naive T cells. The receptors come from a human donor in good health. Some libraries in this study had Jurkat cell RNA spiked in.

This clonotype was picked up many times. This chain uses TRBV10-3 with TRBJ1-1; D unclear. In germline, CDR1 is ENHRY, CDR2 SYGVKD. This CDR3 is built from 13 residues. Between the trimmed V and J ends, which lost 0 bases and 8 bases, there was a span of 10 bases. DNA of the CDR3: TGTGCCATCAGTGAGTCTAAGACGGGGGAAGCTTTCTTT. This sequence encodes CAISESKTGEAFF.

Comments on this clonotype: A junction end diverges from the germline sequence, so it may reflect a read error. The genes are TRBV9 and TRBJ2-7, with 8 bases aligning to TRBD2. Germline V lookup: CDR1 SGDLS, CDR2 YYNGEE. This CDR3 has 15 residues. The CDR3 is CAGSVEAGATYEQYF. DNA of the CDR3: TGTGCCGGCAGCGTCGAAGCGGGGGCCACTTACGAGCAGTACTTC.

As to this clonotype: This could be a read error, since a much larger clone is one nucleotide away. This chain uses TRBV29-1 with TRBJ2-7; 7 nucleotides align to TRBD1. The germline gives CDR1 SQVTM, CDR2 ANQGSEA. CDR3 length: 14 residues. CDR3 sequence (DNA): TGCAGCGTTGAGGGGACAGCAGACTCCTACGGGCAGTACTTC. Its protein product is CSVEGTADSYGQYF.

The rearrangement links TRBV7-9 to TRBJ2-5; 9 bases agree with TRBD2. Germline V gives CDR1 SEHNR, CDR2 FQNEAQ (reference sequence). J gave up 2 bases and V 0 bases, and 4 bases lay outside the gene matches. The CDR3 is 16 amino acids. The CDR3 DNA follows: TGTGCCAGCAGCTTAGCAGCTAGCGGGGTGCAAGAGACCCAGTACTTC. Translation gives CASSLAASGVQETQYF.

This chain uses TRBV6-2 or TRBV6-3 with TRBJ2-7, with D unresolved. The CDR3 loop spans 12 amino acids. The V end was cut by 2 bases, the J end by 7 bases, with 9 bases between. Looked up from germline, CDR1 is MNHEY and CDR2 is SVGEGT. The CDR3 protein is CASSYGFVEQYF. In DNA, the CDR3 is TGTGCCAGCAGTTACGGGTTTGTTGAGCAGTACTTC.

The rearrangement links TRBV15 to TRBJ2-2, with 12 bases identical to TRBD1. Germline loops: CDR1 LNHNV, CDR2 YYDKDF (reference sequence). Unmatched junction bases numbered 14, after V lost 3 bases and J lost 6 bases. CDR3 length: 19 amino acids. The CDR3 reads CATSRSPVGTGGMAGELFF. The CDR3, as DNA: TGTGCCACCAGCAGGTCCCCGGTTGGGACAGGGGGCATGGCCGGGGAGCTGTTTTTT. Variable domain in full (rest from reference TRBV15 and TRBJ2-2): DAMVIQNPRYQVTQFGKPVTLSCSQTLNHNVMYWYQQKSSQAPKLLFHYYDKDFNNEADTPDNFQSRRPNTSFCFLDIRSPGLGDTAMYLCATSRSPVGTGGMAGELFFGEGSRLTVL.

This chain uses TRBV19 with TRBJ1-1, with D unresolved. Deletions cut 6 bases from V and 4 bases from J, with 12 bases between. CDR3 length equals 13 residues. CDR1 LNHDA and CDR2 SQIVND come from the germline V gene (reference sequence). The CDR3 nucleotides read TGTGCCAGTAGCCCGGGGAGTCCCACTGAAGCTTTCTTT. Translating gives CASSPGSPTEAFF.

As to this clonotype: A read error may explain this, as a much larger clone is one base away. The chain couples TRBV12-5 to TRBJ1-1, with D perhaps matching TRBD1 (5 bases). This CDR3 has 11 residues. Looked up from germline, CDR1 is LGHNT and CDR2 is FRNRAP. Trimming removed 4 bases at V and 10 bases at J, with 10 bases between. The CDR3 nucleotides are TGTGCTAGTGGTTCGGCAGGGTTAGCTTTCTTT. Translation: CASGSAGLAFF.

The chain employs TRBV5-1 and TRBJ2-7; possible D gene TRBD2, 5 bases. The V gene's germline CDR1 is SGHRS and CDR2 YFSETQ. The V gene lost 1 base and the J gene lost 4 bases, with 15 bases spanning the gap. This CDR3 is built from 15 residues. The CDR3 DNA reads TGCGCCAGCAGCTTGTGGGAAGGTGGGAGTTACGAGCAGTACTTC. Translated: CASSLWEGGSYEQYF.

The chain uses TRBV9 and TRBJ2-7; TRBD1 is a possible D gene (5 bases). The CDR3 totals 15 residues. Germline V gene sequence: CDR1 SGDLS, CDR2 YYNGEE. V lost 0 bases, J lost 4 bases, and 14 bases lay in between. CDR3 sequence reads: CASSVGTGSGYEQYF. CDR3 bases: TGTGCCAGCAGCGTAGGAACAGGCTCTGGGTACGAGCAGTACTTC.

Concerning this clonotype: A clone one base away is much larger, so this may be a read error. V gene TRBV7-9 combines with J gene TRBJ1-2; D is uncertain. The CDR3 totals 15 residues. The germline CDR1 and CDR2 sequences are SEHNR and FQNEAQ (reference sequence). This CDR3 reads CASGFTGKTLDGYTF. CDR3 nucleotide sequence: TGTGCCAGCGGCTTTACTGGCAAAACGCTCGATGGCTACACCTTC.

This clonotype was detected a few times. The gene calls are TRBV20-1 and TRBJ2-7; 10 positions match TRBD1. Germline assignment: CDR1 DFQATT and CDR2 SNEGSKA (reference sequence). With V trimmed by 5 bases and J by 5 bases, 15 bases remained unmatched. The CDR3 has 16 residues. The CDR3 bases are TGCAGTGCTCCTTCCTTATGGGGACAGGGGTTCCACGAGCAGTACTTC. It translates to CSAPSLWGQGFHEQYF.

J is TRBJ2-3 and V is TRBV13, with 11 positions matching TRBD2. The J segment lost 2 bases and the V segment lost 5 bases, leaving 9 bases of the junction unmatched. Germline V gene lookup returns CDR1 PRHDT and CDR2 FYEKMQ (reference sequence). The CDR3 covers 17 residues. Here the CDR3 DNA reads TGTGCCAGCAGCCCCCAGACTAGCGGGACAGTCACAGATACGCAGTATTTT. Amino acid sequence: CASSPQTSGTVTDTQYF.

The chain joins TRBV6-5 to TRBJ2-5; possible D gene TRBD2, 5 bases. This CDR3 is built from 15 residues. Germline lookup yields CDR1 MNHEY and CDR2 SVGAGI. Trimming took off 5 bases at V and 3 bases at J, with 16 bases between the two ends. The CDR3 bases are TGTGCCAGCAGTGCCACTCTAGCAGACAAAGAGACCCAGTACTTC. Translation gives CASSATLADKETQYF.

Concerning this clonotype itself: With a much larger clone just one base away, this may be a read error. CDR3 protein: CVWTITGELFF. The CDR3, as DNA: TGTGTCTGGACTATCACCGGGGAGCTGTTTTTT. The chain couples TRBV30 to TRBJ2-2; maybe TRBD2 (6 bases). This CDR3 has 11 residues. Germline values: CDR1 GTSNPN, CDR2 SVGIG (reference sequence).

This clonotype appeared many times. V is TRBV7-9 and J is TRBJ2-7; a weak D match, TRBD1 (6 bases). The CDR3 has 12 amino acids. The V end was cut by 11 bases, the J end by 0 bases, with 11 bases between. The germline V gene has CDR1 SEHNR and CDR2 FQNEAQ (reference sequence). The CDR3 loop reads CAAQGPSYEQYF. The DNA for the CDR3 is TGTGCCGCGCAGGGGCCCTCCTACGAGCAGTACTTC.

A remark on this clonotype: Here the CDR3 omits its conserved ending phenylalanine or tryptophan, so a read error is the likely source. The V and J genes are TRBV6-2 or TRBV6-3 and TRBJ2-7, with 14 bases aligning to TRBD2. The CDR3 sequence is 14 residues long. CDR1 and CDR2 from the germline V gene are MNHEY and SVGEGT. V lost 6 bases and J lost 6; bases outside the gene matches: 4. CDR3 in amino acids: CASSPTSGRAEQYL. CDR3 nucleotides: TGTGCCAGCAGCCCGACTAGCGGGAGGGCCGAGCAGTACCTC.

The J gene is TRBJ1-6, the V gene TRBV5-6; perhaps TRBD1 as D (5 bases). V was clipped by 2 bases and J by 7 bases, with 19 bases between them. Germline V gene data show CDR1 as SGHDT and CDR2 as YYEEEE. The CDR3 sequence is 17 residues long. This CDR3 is CASSFHHGGGENSPLHF. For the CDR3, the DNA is TGTGCCAGCAGCTTTCATCACGGCGGAGGGGAGAATTCACCCCTCCACTTT.

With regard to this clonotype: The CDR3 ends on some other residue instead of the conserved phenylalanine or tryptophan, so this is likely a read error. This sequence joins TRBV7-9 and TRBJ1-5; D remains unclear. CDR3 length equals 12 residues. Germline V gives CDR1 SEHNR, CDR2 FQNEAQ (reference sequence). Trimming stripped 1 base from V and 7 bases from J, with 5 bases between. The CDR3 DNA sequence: TGTGCCAGCAGCTTAGGGCCCCAGCCCCAGCATGTT. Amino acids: CASSLGPQPQHV.

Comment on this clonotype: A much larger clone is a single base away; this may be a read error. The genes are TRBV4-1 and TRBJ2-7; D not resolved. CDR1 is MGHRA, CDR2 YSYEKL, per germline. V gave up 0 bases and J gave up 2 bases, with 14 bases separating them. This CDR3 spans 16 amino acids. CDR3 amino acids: CASSQEPPPSTYEQYF. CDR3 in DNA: TGCGCCAGCAGCCAAGAACCCCCCCCCAGCACCTACGAGCAGTACTTC.